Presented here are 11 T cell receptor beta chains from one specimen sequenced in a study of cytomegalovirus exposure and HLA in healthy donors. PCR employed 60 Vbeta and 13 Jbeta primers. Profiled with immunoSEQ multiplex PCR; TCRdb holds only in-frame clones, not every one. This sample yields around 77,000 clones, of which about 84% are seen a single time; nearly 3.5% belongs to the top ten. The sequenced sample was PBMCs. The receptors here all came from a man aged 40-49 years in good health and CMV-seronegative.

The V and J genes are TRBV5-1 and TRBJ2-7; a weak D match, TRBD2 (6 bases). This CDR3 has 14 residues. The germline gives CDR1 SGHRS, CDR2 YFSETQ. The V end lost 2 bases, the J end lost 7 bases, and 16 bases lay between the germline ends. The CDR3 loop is CASSLNPGVQEQYF. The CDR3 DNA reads TGCGCCAGCAGCTTAAACCCGGGAGTGCAAGAGCAGTACTTC. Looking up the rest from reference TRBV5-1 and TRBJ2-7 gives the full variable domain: KAGVTQTPRYLIKTRGQQVTLSCSPISGHRSVSWYQQTPGQGLQFLFEYFSETQRNKGNFPGRFSGRQFSNSRSEMNVSTLELGDSALYLCASSLNPGVQEQYFGPGTRLTVT.

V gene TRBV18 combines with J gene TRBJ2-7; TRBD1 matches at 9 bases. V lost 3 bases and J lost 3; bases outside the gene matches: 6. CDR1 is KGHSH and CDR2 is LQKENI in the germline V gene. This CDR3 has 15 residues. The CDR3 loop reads CASSPRSGQGYEQYF. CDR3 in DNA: TGTGCCAGCTCACCTCGTTCGGGACAGGGCTACGAGCAGTACTTC.

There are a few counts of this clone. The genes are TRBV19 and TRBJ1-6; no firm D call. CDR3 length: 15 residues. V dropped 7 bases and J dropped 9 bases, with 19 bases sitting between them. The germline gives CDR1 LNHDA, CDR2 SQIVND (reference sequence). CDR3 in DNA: TGTGCCAGTAACCAAGACGGCGGGAGGGCTTCACCCCTCCACTTT. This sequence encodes CASNQDGGRASPLHF.

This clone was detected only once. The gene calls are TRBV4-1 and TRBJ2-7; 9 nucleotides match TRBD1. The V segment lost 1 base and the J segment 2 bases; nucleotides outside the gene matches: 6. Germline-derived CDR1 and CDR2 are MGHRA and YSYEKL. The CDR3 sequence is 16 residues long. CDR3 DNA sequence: TGCGCCAGCAGCCAAGCGGGACAGGGTTTCACCTACGAGCAGTACTTC. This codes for CASSQAGQGFTYEQYF.

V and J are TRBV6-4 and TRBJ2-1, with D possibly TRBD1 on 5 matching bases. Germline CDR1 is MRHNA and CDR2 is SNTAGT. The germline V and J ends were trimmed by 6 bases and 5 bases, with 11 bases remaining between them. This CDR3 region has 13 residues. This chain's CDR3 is CASSPKQDNEQFF. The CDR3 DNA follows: TGTGCCAGCAGCCCCAAACAGGACAATGAGCAGTTCTTC.

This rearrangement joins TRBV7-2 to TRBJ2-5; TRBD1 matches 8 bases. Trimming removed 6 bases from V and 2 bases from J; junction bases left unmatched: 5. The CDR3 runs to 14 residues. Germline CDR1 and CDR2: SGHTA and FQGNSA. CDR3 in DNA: TGTGCCAGCAGATTCAACAGGGGGCAAGAGACCCAGTACTTC. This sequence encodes CASRFNRGQETQYF.

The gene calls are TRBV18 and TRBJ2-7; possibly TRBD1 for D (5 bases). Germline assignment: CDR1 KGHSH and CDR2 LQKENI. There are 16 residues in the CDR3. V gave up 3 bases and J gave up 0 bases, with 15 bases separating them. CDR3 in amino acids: CASSPLSSTGSYEQYF. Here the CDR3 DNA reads TGTGCCAGCTCACCTCTCTCCTCCACAGGCTCCTACGAGCAGTACTTC.

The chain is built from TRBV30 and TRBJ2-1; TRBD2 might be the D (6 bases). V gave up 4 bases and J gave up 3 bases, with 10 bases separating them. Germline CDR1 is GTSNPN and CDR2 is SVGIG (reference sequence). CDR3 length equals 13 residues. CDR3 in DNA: TGTGCCTGGAATAAGGGACTCTACAATGAGCAGTTCTTC. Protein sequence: CAWNKGLYNEQFF.

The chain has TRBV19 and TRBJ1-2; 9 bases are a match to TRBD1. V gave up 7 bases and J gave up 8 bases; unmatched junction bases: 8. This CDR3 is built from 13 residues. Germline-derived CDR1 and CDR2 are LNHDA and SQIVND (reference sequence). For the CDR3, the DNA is TGTGCCAGTACCTTAGCGGACAGGGGCGGCTACACCTTC. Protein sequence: CASTLADRGGYTF.

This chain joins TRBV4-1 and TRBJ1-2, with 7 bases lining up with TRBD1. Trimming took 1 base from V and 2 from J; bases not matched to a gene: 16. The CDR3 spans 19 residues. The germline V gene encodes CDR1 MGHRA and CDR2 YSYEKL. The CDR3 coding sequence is TGCGCCAGCAGCCAAGGCCGGATCAGGGGGGCCTACCTGAACTATGGCTACACCTTC. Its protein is CASSQGRIRGAYLNYGYTF.

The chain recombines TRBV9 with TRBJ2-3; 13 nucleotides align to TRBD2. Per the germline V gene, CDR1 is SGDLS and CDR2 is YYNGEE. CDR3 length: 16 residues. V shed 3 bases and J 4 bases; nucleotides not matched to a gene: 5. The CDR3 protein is CASSARLAGGADTQYF. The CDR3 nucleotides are TGTGCCAGCAGCGCAAGACTAGCGGGAGGTGCAGATACGCAGTATTTT. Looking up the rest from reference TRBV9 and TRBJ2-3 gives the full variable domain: DSGVTQTPKHLITATGQRVTLRCSPRSGDLSVYWYQQSLDQGLQFLIQYYNGEERAKGNILERFSAQQFPDLHSELNLSSLELGDSALYFCASSARLAGGADTQYFGPGTRLTVL.